A single sample is the source of the 29 T cell receptor beta chains below, sequenced in a study of vaccination effects on CD4 cells after COVID-19. These receptors lack a known antigen. Profiled with immunoSEQ multiplex PCR; TCRdb holds only in-frame clones, not every one. The sample comprises fewer than 40,000 clones, roughly 79% of which are singletons, and roughly 2.1% rests with the top ten. Within the ViraFEST assay, antigen-specific CD4+ T cells underwent expansion with viral peptide pools prior to sequencing. With about ten days of culture completed, CD4+ T cells were isolated. Participants received two doses of either the BNT162b2 or mRNA-1273 vaccine. This material consisted of CD4+ T cells from PBMCs cultured with HCoV-NL63 spike peptides, taken after COVID-19 vaccination. These receptors were taken from a human donor who received a COVID-19 vaccine. Some clones in this sample may be carry-over from other donors' samples.

J is TRBJ2-7 and V is TRBV27; 8 positions match TRBD2. Germline CDR1 and CDR2: MNHEY and SMNVEV (reference sequence). This CDR3 has 14 amino acids. V was clipped by 6 bases and J by 2 bases; unmatched bases: 6. In DNA form, the CDR3 reads TGTGCCAGCAGCCTACGGGGGGGCCCCTACGAGCAGTACGTC. Protein product: CASSLRGGPYEQYV.

The chain uses TRBV7-2 and TRBJ2-6; perhaps TRBD1 as D (5 bases). Germline V CDR1 and CDR2: SGHTA, FQGNSA. CDR3 length equals 14 residues. The V and J ends lost 6 bases and 4 bases respectively, with 10 bases between them. The CDR3 spells CASSQSGGANVLTF. CDR3 coding DNA: TGTGCCAGCAGTCAATCAGGGGGGGCCAACGTCCTGACTTTC.

CDR3 coding DNA: TGTGCCAGCAGCTTAACAGATACGCAGTATTTT. Amino acid sequence: CASSLTDTQYF. The gene calls are TRBV7-2 and TRBJ2-3; D unclear. This CDR3 is 11 amino acids long. Trimming stripped 2 bases from V and 3 bases from J, with 0 bases between. Germline CDR1 reads SGHTA; CDR2 reads FQGNSA.

The chain employs TRBV5-1 and TRBJ2-3; D possibly matches TRBD1 or TRBD2 (6 bases each). V was shortened by 4 bases and J by 6 bases, with 18 bases between the two germline ends. CDR3 length equals 15 residues. Germline CDR1 reads SGHRS; CDR2 reads YFSETQ. The CDR3 loop reads CASSPVGGGGDTQYF. In nucleotides, the CDR3 is TGCGCCAGCAGCCCGGTGGGGGGCGGCGGGGATACGCAGTATTTT.

This chain uses TRBV4-3 with TRBJ1-1, with a weak D call TRBD1 (6 bases). CDR1 LGHNA and CDR2 YSLEER come from the germline V gene. There are 16 residues in the CDR3. V lost 0 bases and J 7 bases, leaving 18 bases between the germline ends. The CDR3 nucleotides are TGCGCCAGCAGCCAAGATCGGTGGACAGCAGTAGTTGAAGCTTTCTTT. It translates to CASSQDRWTAVVEAFF.

The V and J genes are TRBV5-5 and TRBJ2-3; D tentatively fits TRBD1 or TRBD2 (5 bases each). This CDR3 has 12 residues. V gave up 0 bases and J gave up 11 bases, with 10 bases separating them. From germline, CDR1 is SGHKS and CDR2 YYEKEE (reference sequence). CDR3: CASSLVRGWQYF. The CDR3 DNA reads TGTGCCAGCAGCTTGGTCCGGGGCTGGCAGTATTTT.

The CDR3 protein is CSVEGGQGIGTDTQYF. The CDR3 DNA is TGCAGCGTTGAAGGGGGCCAGGGCATTGGCACAGATACGCAGTATTTT. V is TRBV29-1 and J is TRBJ2-3; a weak D match, TRBD1 (5 bases). Germline-derived CDR1 and CDR2 are SQVTM and ANQGSEA. V shed 1 base and J shed 1 base, with 15 bases lying between them. The CDR3 contains 16 residues.

This chain joins TRBV6-5 and TRBJ2-7; D uncertain. There are 14 residues in the CDR3. V was cut by 7 bases and J by 4 bases, with 17 bases left in between. Germline V gene data show CDR1 as MNHEY and CDR2 as SVGAGI. Written as DNA, the CDR3 is TGTGCCAGCATGGGCCCTGGATCCACTTACGAGCAGTACGTC. Amino acid sequence: CASMGPGSTYEQYV.

This clone was seen once. V is TRBV11-2 and J is TRBJ2-3; perhaps TRBD1 as D (6 bases). Germline-derived CDR1 and CDR2 are SGHAT and FQNNGV. CDR3 length equals 14 residues. Trimming shortened V by 0 bases and J by 3 bases, and 7 bases separated the two germline ends. CDR3: CASSLDRGTDTQYF. CDR3 nucleotides: TGTGCCAGCAGCTTAGACAGGGGTACAGATACGCAGTATTTT.

This clone was seen a handful of times. V and J are TRBV7-9 and TRBJ1-4; the D gene is possibly TRBD1 (5 bases). The CDR3 contains 14 residues. The V gene lost 4 bases and the J gene lost 9 bases, with 15 bases spanning the gap. The V gene's germline CDR1 is SEHNR and CDR2 FQNEAQ (reference sequence). The CDR3 region is CASSCRDWPKKLFF. CDR3 DNA: TGTGCCAGCAGCTGTAGGGACTGGCCCAAAAAACTGTTTTTT.

CDR3 nucleotides: TGTGCCAGCAGAGCAGGGGGCCCTCCCTACGAGCAGTACGTC. Amino acids: CASRAGGPPYEQYV. The genes are TRBV6-5 and TRBJ2-7; 8 bases are a match to TRBD1. Trimming took 6 bases from V and 2 from J; bases not matched to a gene: 6. Germline V gene sequence: CDR1 MNHEY, CDR2 SVGAGI. The CDR3 runs to 14 residues.

The chain is built from TRBV6-5 and TRBJ2-7; D is perhaps TRBD1 (5 bases). Trimming took 6 bases from V and 6 from J, leaving 18 bases between them. Germline-derived CDR1 and CDR2 are MNHEY and SVGAGI. CDR3 length: 14 residues. CDR3 sequence: CASSTGPQGSEQYV. CDR3 nucleotides: TGTGCCAGCAGCACCGGACCGCAGGGTTCCGAGCAGTACGTC.

The chain is built from TRBV7-2 and TRBJ2-1; D possibly corresponds to TRBD2 (5 bases). Germline V gene data show CDR1 as SGHTA and CDR2 as FQGNSA. This CDR3 comprises 13 residues. V was trimmed by 5 bases and J by 5 bases, leaving 10 bases between them. The CDR3 DNA sequence: TGTGCCAGCAGCACCCCCGGGAACAATGAGCAGTTCTTC. This translates into CASSTPGNNEQFF.

The chain uses TRBV4-2 and TRBJ1-1; no reliable D call. V lost 0 bases and J 7 bases, leaving 12 bases between the germline ends. The CDR3 length is 14 residues. Germline-derived CDR1 and CDR2 are LGHNA and YNFKEQ. The CDR3 sequence: CASSQDLQEGEAFF. The CDR3, as DNA: TGTGCCAGCAGCCAAGATCTTCAGGAGGGTGAAGCTTTCTTT.

The chain carries TRBV9 and TRBJ2-2; no firm D call. This CDR3 is built from 12 residues. The V end was cut by 4 bases, the J end by 0 bases, with 1 base between. The V gene's germline CDR1 is SGDLS and CDR2 YYNGEE. As DNA, the CDR3 is TGTGCCAGCAGCCCGAACACCGGGGAGCTGTTTTTT. As protein: CASSPNTGELFF.

This sequence joins TRBV2 and TRBJ1-4; 8 nucleotides align to TRBD1. CDR3 size: 14 residues. Germline CDR1 reads SNHLY; CDR2 reads FYNNEI. The CDR3 DNA reads TGTGCATCACTTCAGACAGGGGATTGGGAAAAACTGTTTTTT. This encodes CASLQTGDWEKLFF.

The CDR3 bases are TGTGCCAGCACCTGGGGACCGACAGGTCAACGAGGGCTGTACCAAGAGACCCAGTACTTC. Translating it yields CASTWGPTGQRGLYQETQYF. The genes are TRBV3-1 (or the pseudogene TRBV3-2) and TRBJ2-5; tentative D call: TRBD1 (6 bases). This CDR3 has 20 amino acids. The V gene's germline CDR1 is LGHDT and CDR2 YNNKEL (reference sequence). Trimming left V 7 bases short and J 0 bases short, with 30 bases between.

The CDR3 reads CASSPTGGVNQPQHF. The DNA for the CDR3 is TGTGCCAGCAGTCCGACAGGGGGGGTCAATCAGCCCCAGCATTTT. The rearrangement links TRBV11-2 to TRBJ1-5; 9 bases line up with TRBD1. Germline trimming cut 6 bases from V and 3 bases from J; bases unmatched to any gene: 6. Germline V gene data show CDR1 as SGHAT and CDR2 as FQNNGV. The CDR3 is 15 residues long.

The sample holds a few counts of this clone. The J gene is TRBJ1-5, the V gene TRBV14, with D tentatively TRBD1 (5 bases). Germline assignment: CDR1 SGHDN and CDR2 FVKESK. CDR3 length: 13 amino acids. V lost 4 bases, J lost 5 bases, and 9 bases lay in between. The CDR3 protein is CASSLQADQPQHF. The CDR3, as DNA: TGTGCCAGCAGCCTACAGGCCGATCAGCCCCAGCATTTT.

The rearrangement links TRBV19 to TRBJ1-1, with 7 bases that match TRBD1. The V gene's germline CDR1 is LNHDA and CDR2 SQIVND (reference sequence). This CDR3 is built from 14 residues. Trimming cost V 6 bases and J 4 bases; bases outside gene matches: 8. The CDR3: CASSWTGRGTEAFF. CDR3 DNA sequence: TGTGCCAGTAGCTGGACAGGCAGGGGCACTGAAGCTTTCTTT.

This clone occurred once. The rearrangement joins TRBV28 to TRBJ1-4; 7 nucleotides agree with TRBD1. Germline V gene sequence: CDR1 MDHEN, CDR2 SYDVKM. The V segment lost 8 bases and the J segment 8 bases; nucleotides outside the gene matches: 11. This CDR3 is built from 14 residues. CDR3 bases: TGTGCCAGCGGGACACAGGGGATACAGGAAAAACTGTTTTTT. Amino acid sequence: CASGTQGIQEKLFF. The whole variable domain, remainder taken from reference TRBV28 and TRBJ1-4, is DVKVTQSSRYLVKRTGEKVFLECVQDMDHENMFWYRQDPGLGLRLIYFSYDVKMKEKGDIPEGYSVSREKKERFSLILESASTNQTSMYLCASGTQGIQEKLFFGSGTQLSVL.

The rearrangement links TRBV6-5 to TRBJ2-5; TRBD1 agrees at 8 bases. The trim removed 6 bases at V and 5 bases at J, leaving 11 bases unmatched. The CDR3 is 15 amino acids. The germline gives CDR1 MNHEY, CDR2 SVGAGI. In DNA, the CDR3 is TGTGCCAGCAGGGCCACAGGGGGGTTGATGGAGACCCAGTACTTC. This encodes CASRATGGLMETQYF.

This chain connects TRBV11-2 to TRBJ2-2; 10 nucleotides match TRBD2. The CDR3 totals 16 residues. CDR1 SGHAT and CDR2 FQNNGV come from the germline V gene. V shed 2 bases, J shed 2 bases, and the junction held 2 bases outside the gene matches. The CDR3 DNA is TGTGCCAGCAGCTTATTAGCGGGGGGTAACACCGGGGAGCTGTTTTTT. It is translated as CASSLLAGGNTGELFF.

The V call is TRBV11-2, the J call TRBJ1-3; 7 bases match TRBD1. The CDR3 has 15 residues. Germline CDR1 and CDR2: SGHAT and FQNNGV. J gave up 2 bases and V 5 bases, and 6 bases lay outside the gene matches. CDR3 nucleotide sequence: TGTGCCAGCAGCCCAACCCAGGGGGCTGGAAACACCATATATTTT. Translating gives CASSPTQGAGNTIYF.

The J gene is TRBJ2-1, the V gene TRBV7-2, with a possible D match to TRBD2 (6 bases). Germline CDR1 SGHTA, CDR2 FQGNSA. The CDR3 sequence is 12 residues long. The V end was cut by 6 bases, the J end by 4 bases, with 7 bases between. The CDR3 here is CASRGGYNEQFF. The CDR3 DNA sequence: TGTGCCAGCAGGGGGGGATACAATGAGCAGTTCTTC.

The chain employs TRBV4-1 and TRBJ1-1; tentative D call: TRBD1 (5 bases). The CDR3 spans 17 residues. The V gene lost 0 bases and the J gene lost 2 bases, with 16 bases spanning the gap. Germline V CDR1 and CDR2: MGHRA, YSYEKL. CDR3 loop: CASSQDWGLTLNTEAFF. CDR3 DNA: TGCGCCAGCAGCCAAGATTGGGGACTGACACTTAACACTGAAGCTTTCTTT.

The chain has TRBV24-1 and TRBJ2-2; 8 bases map to TRBD1. Germline CDR1 is KGHDR and CDR2 is SFDVKD. V lost 3 bases, J lost 3 bases, and 8 bases stayed unmatched. CDR3 length equals 17 residues. The CDR3: CATSDVDRGGYTGELFF. DNA of the CDR3: TGTGCCACCAGTGATGTTGACAGGGGTGGGTACACCGGGGAGCTGTTTTTT.

This clone was observed a single time. V is TRBV7-3 and J is TRBJ1-6; the D is unclear. The CDR3 runs 15 residues. Trimming cost V 5 bases and J 2 bases, with 10 bases left between them. Germline CDR1 is SGHTA and CDR2 is FQGTGA. The CDR3 DNA sequence: TGTGCCAGCAGCACGGACGGGACCTATAATTCACCCCTCCACTTT. As protein: CASSTDGTYNSPLHF.

The rearrangement uses TRBV27 and TRBJ2-1, with 9 bases aligning to TRBD1. Trimming took 8 bases from V and 3 from J; bases not matched to a gene: 5. The CDR3 has 14 residues. Germline CDR1 reads MNHEY; CDR2 reads SMNVEV (reference sequence). This chain's CDR3 is CASGRDRVYNEQFF. The CDR3 DNA sequence: TGTGCCAGCGGAAGGGACAGGGTCTACAATGAGCAGTTCTTC.